This TCR beta chain originates from a study of cytomegalovirus exposure and HLA in healthy donors. The study, taken as a whole, reports: The records held CMV serostatus as the only immune exposure information. Productive rates of about 87% or about 30% were seen for most TCR beta V segments in an earlier analysis. An apparent linkage of common viral pathogens to several of the most significant clusters emerged in a later analysis.

PCR involved 60 Vbeta and 13 Jbeta primers. The method was immunoSEQ multiplex PCR; TCRdb's version includes in-frame clones alone and lacks a portion of them. The sample has about 120,000 clones; around 82% are singletons. About this clone itself: Its specificity is unknown.

CDR1 and CDR2 from the germline V gene are MNHNS and SASEGT. CDR3 length equals 13 residues. J gave up 14 bases and V 8 bases, and 15 bases lay outside the gene matches. The specimen sequenced was PBMCs. The TCR sequence derives from a man aged 25 to 40 in good health and CMV-seropositive. The rearrangement joins TRBV6-1 to TRBJ1-5, with 7 bases lining up with TRBD1. The CDR3 spells CASRDTRGTVKHF. The CDR3 DNA follows: TGTGCCAGCCGAGATACCCGAGGGACAGTGAAGCATTTT.